These 8 T cell receptor beta chains came from one sample sequenced in a study of early T cells in non-severe SARS-CoV-2 infection. TCRdb re-analysed the 5' RACE reads in MiXCR, keeping a single row per CDR3 protein. The table lists 30,000 to 35,000 distinct CDR3 sequences, 5% to 6.5% of them singletons. The specimen sequenced was whole blood. These receptors originate from an adult who was a healthcare worker with PCR-confirmed SARS-CoV-2 infection or an uninfected control (not recorded which).

Points on this clonotype: It may be a read error: a sequence one base away is much more abundant. CDR3 residues: CSVRSSGPNTQYF. DNA of the CDR3: TGCAGCGTTCGGTCTAGCGGCCCTAATACGCAGTATTTT. The V and J genes are TRBV29-1 and TRBJ2-3; 7 bases are a match to TRBD2. Germline CDR1 is SQVTM and CDR2 is ANQGSEA. V lost 5 bases to trimming and J lost 7 bases; unmatched junction nucleotides: 9. The CDR3 consists of 13 residues.

In its sample, this clonotype was seen many times. The chain uses TRBV20-1 and TRBJ2-3; 7 bases match TRBD2. The junction had 3 bases not matched to a gene; V was cut back by 6 bases and J by 0 bases. CDR1 DFQATT and CDR2 SNEGSKA come from the germline V gene (reference sequence). The CDR3 has 13 amino acids. The CDR3 sequence is CSARAGSTDTQYF. The CDR3 DNA is TGCAGTGCCCGAGCGGGAAGCACAGATACGCAGTATTTT.

This clonotype has ten or more counts. The rearrangement links TRBV28 to TRBJ1-1; D is undetermined. Germline V CDR1 and CDR2: MDHEN, SYDVKM. This CDR3 is built from 14 residues. V dropped 3 bases and J dropped 0 bases, with 8 bases sitting between them. The CDR3 reads CASSFPGVNTEAFF. CDR3 DNA: TGTGCCAGCAGTTTCCCAGGAGTGAACACTGAAGCTTTCTTT.

This clonotype was seen repeatedly, ten times or more. This sequence joins TRBV12-3 or TRBV12-4 and TRBJ1-4, with a possible D match to TRBD1 (5 bases). Trimming took 6 bases from V and 7 from J, leaving 15 bases between them. The length of the CDR3 is 14 residues. In nucleotides, the CDR3 is TGTGCCAGCAGGGGACCCGGGTCCACTGAAAAACTGTTTTTT. This sequence encodes CASRGPGSTEKLFF.

This chain joins TRBV28 and TRBJ2-5; D possibly matches TRBD1 or TRBD2 (5 bases each). CDR3 length: 14 residues. V lost 0 bases to trimming and J lost 2 bases, with 7 bases between them. The V gene's germline CDR1 is MDHEN and CDR2 SYDVKM. The DNA of the CDR3 is TGTGCCAGCAGTTTATGGGGACCTCAAGAGACCCAGTACTTC. It specifies CASSLWGPQETQYF.

This clonotype has at least ten counts. The gene calls are TRBV23-1 and TRBJ1-4; D gene uncertain. TRBV23-1 is filed as an ORF, its function uncertain. Trimming stripped 0 bases from V and 5 bases from J, with 7 bases between. CDR3 length: 14 amino acids. The CDR3 region is CASSQSSGNEKLFF. CDR3 sequence (DNA): TGCGCCAGCAGTCAATCCTCGGGGAATGAAAAACTGTTTTTT.

This clonotype was found many times. One end of the junction does not line up with germline, which may come from a read error. The chain uses TRBV29-1 and TRBJ2-7; 8 nucleotides match TRBD1. There are 13 residues in the CDR3. CDR1 and CDR2 from the germline V gene are SQVTM and ANQGSEA. The CDR3 DNA follows: TGCAGCGTAGAAGGACAGGGAGGTGGTGAGCAGTACTTC. Amino acid sequence: CSVEGQGGGEQYF.

The table lists this clonotype with many counts. This chain joins TRBV12-3 or TRBV12-4 and TRBJ2-7, with D possibly matching TRBD2 (6 bases). Trimming took 6 bases from V and 6 from J, leaving 9 bases between them. The CDR3 extends over 11 amino acids. The CDR3 loop is CASSPGSEQYF. DNA of the CDR3: TGTGCCAGCAGCCCCGGGAGCGAGCAGTACTTC.